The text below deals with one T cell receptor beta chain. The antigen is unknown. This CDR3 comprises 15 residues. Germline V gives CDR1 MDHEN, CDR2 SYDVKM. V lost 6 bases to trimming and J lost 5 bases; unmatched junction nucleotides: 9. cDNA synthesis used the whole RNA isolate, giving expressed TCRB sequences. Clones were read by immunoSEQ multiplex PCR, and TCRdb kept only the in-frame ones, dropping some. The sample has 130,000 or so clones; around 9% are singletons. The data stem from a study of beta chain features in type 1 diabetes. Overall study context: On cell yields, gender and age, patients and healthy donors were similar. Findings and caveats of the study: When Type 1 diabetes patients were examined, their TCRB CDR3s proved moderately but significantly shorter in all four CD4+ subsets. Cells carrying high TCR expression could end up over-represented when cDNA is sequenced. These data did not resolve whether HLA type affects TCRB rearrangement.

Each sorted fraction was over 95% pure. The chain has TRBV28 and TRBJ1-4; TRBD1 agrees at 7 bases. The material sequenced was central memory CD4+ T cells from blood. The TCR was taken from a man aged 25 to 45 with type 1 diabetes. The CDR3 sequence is CASRTDRVDNEKLFF. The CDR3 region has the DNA TGTGCCAGCAGGACCGACAGGGTCGACAATGAAAAACTGTTTTTT.